Reported below is one TCR beta chain. The antigen remains undetermined. The data stem from a study of CD8+ T cells in alopecia areata. Noted treatment: oral pan-JAK inhibitor, 5-10 mg twice daily. Both peripheral blood and punch biopsies of lesional scalp skin were obtained from patients who had alopecia areata. Germline V gene data show CDR1 as MNHNY and CDR2 as SVGAGI (reference sequence). V was clipped by 7 bases and J by 6 bases, with 19 bases between them. The CDR3 length is 15 residues. Sequencing used cDNA as its template, made by extracting RNA and reverse transcribing it. TCRdb's copy holds only in-frame clones and misses some; the assay was immunoSEQ multiplex PCR. The table lists about 210,000 clones, more than 45% of them singletons, with 1.6% in the top ten. Study outcomes and limitations: In blood and scalp, many expanded lesional clones persisted during tofacitinib.

The receptor was derived from a human donor with alopecia areata. This material consisted of CD4+ T cells sorted from blood, taken at week 4, from a patient treated with tofacitinib. This chain links TRBV6-6 with TRBJ2-1; D ambiguous. The CDR3 sequence is CASTIGHDWGNEQFF. The CDR3 DNA reads as TGTGCCAGCACCATCGGGCACGATTGGGGCAATGAGCAGTTCTTC.